A single sample is the source of the 18 T cell receptor beta chains below, sequenced in a study of CD8 T cells in Susac syndrome. An input of 0.5 to 1 ug of RNA was subjected to reverse transcription using random hexamers. Each CDR3 protein gets one entry after TCRdb re-called the immunoSEQ multiplex PCR reads with MiXCR. The sample holds roughly 160,000 distinct CDR3 sequences; about 93% are singletons and the top ten take 0.14%. The specimen was CD4+ T cells from PBMCs. These receptors originate from a human donor in good health.

The chain has TRBV12-3 or TRBV12-4 and TRBJ2-3, with D maybe TRBD1 (5 bases). The V gene lost 5 bases and the J gene lost 0 bases, with 12 bases spanning the gap. The CDR3 extends over 15 amino acids. The DNA of the CDR3 is TGTGCCAGCAGTACCATGACAGCTAGCACAGATACGCAGTATTTT. Protein product: CASSTMTASTDTQYF.

The chain links TRBV4-3 to TRBJ2-1, with a possible D match to TRBD2 (6 bases). Trimming shortened V by 0 bases and J by 2 bases, and 14 bases separated the two germline ends. The CDR3 loop spans 17 amino acids. Per germline, CDR1 LGHNA and CDR2 YSLEER. The CDR3 DNA sequence: TGCGCCAGCAGCCAAGATCGCGGAGGGGCCACCTACAATGAGCAGTTCTTC. Residues: CASSQDRGGATYNEQFF.

The chain uses TRBV5-1 and TRBJ2-2; D gene ambiguous. V lost 0 bases to trimming and J lost 4 bases, with 7 bases between them. CDR1 and CDR2 (germline): SGHRS, YFSETQ. The CDR3 is 14 residues long. CDR3 coding DNA: TGCGCCAGCAGCTTGGAGTCTGGCACCGGGGAGCTGTTTTTT. Translation gives CASSLESGTGELFF. The full variable domain, with the rest looked up from reference TRBV5-1 and TRBJ2-2, is KAGVTQTPRYLIKTRGQQVTLSCSPISGHRSVSWYQQTPGQGLQFLFEYFSETQRNKGNFPGRFSGRQFSNSRSEMNVSTLELGDSALYLCASSLESGTGELFFGEGSRLTVL.

This chain uses TRBV7-9 with TRBJ2-4; weak D call: TRBD2 (5 bases). The V gene lost 4 bases and the J gene lost 0 bases, with 13 bases spanning the gap. The CDR3 totals 16 residues. Per germline, CDR1 SEHNR and CDR2 FQNEAQ (reference sequence). The CDR3 reads CASSYWTSLAKNIQYF. The CDR3 DNA sequence: TGTGCCAGCAGCTATTGGACTTCTCTAGCCAAAAACATTCAGTACTTC.

This rearrangement joins TRBV19 to TRBJ2-5, with no clear D. Germline CDR1 reads LNHDA; CDR2 reads SQIVND (reference sequence). There are 12 residues in the CDR3. Trimming shortened V by 7 bases and J by 5 bases, and 11 bases separated the two germline ends. CDR3 bases: TGTGCCAGTAACGCGGTAGGGGAGACCCAGTACTTC. Translation: CASNAVGETQYF. The full variable domain, with the rest looked up from reference TRBV19 and TRBJ2-5, is DGGITQSPKYLFRKEGQNVTLSCEQNLNHDAMYWYRQDPGQGLRLIYYSQIVNDFQKGDIAEGYSVSREKKESFPLTVTSAQKNPTAFYLCASNAVGETQYFGPGTRLLVL.

This chain joins TRBV2 and TRBJ1-1, with a tentative D call TRBD1 (6 bases). The V and J ends lost 6 bases and 1 base respectively, with 12 bases between them. There are 14 residues in the CDR3. The germline CDR1 and CDR2 sequences are SNHLY and FYNNEI. The CDR3 here is CASRPGHPNTEAFF. As DNA, the CDR3 is TGTGCCAGCAGACCGGGACACCCGAACACTGAAGCTTTCTTT.

As DNA, the CDR3 is TGTGCCAGCAGCACCATCGCCAACTCTGGGGCCAACGTCCTGACTTTC. Translating gives CASSTIANSGANVLTF. This sequence joins TRBV9 and TRBJ2-6; no reliable D call. This CDR3 has 16 amino acids. V lost 4 bases and J lost 0, with 11 bases in between. In germline, CDR1 is SGDLS, CDR2 YYNGEE.

This chain connects TRBV29-1 to TRBJ2-3; 11 nucleotides match TRBD2. The length of the CDR3 is 15 residues. Germline V gene data show CDR1 as SQVTM and CDR2 as ANQGSEA. Unmatched junction bases numbered 11, after V lost 8 bases and J lost 4 bases. The CDR3 loop is CSHPPLAGGSDTQYF. The CDR3 region has the DNA TGCAGCCATCCCCCCCTAGCGGGGGGATCAGATACGCAGTATTTT.

The CDR3 DNA reads as TGCGCCAGCAGCCAAGAGGGGCTCGGATCGGAGACCCAGTACTTC. This sequence encodes CASSQEGLGSETQYF. The rearrangement uses TRBV4-3 and TRBJ2-5; a weak D match, TRBD1 (5 bases). Trimming stripped 0 bases from V and 5 bases from J, with 13 bases between. The CDR3 runs to 15 residues. Germline V CDR1 and CDR2: LGHNA, YSLEER.

V is TRBV24-1 and J is TRBJ2-3, with D uncertain. The V gene lost 4 bases and the J gene lost 1 base, with 11 bases spanning the gap. This CDR3 is built from 15 residues. Germline CDR1 and CDR2: KGHDR and SFDVKD. In DNA form, the CDR3 reads TGTGCCACCAGTGACCAACATGGGGGCACAGATACGCAGTATTTT. As protein: CATSDQHGGTDTQYF.

The chain joins TRBV15 to TRBJ2-7; perhaps D is TRBD1 or TRBD2 (6 bases each). From germline, CDR1 is LNHNV and CDR2 YYDKDF (reference sequence). Trimming shortened V by 6 bases and J by 3 bases, and 18 bases separated the two germline ends. There are 15 residues in the CDR3. CDR3 in amino acids: CATSGGLGGGYEQYF. The CDR3 DNA follows: TGTGCCACCAGTGGAGGGTTAGGGGGAGGCTACGAGCAGTACTTC.

The chain couples TRBV4-2 to TRBJ2-5, with D maybe TRBD1 (7 bases). Germline V CDR1 and CDR2: LGHNA, YNFKEQ. This CDR3 spans 18 amino acids. V lost 4 bases and J lost 2, with 23 bases in between. CDR3 nucleotides: TGTGCCAGCAGCCGCGGGTTATCGCGGGACAGTCAACAAGAGACCCAGTACTTC. It codes for CASSRGLSRDSQQETQYF.

V and J are TRBV20-1 and TRBJ2-5, with TRBD1 identical over 9 bases. In germline, CDR1 is DFQATT, CDR2 SNEGSKA (reference sequence). Unmatched junction bases numbered 5, after V lost 4 bases and J lost 5 bases. The CDR3 spans 13 residues. The CDR3 nucleotides read TGCAGTGCTAAACAGGGGGCGCGGGAGACCCAGTACTTC. It specifies CSAKQGARETQYF.

The chain employs TRBV2 and TRBJ1-1; D is uncertain. The CDR3 runs 11 residues. The V and J ends lost 3 bases and 1 base respectively, with 0 bases between them. CDR1 SNHLY and CDR2 FYNNEI come from the germline V gene. CDR3 amino acids: CASSENTEAFF. The DNA of the CDR3 is TGTGCCAGCAGTGAGAACACTGAAGCTTTCTTT.

The V call is TRBV12-3 or TRBV12-4, the J call TRBJ2-2; 7 bases match TRBD1. The CDR3 sequence is 15 residues long. Trimming took 6 bases from V and 0 from J; bases not matched to a gene: 4. CDR3 sequence reads: CASRMGQPNTGELFF. As DNA, the CDR3 is TGTGCCAGCAGAATGGGACAGCCGAACACCGGGGAGCTGTTTTTT.

The CDR3, as DNA: TGCGCCAGCAGCCAAGGTGACAGCTACTATGGCTACACCTTC. It codes for CASSQGDSYYGYTF. V gene TRBV4-3 combines with J gene TRBJ1-2, with D perhaps matching TRBD1 (5 bases). Germline CDR1 and CDR2: LGHNA and YSLEER. There are 14 residues in the CDR3. V lost 1 base, J lost 3 bases, and 9 bases lay in between.

The table lists this clonotype with a count of one. J is TRBJ1-2 and V is TRBV25-1; possibly TRBD1 for D (5 bases). The CDR3 is 12 residues long. V was cut by 6 bases and J by 2 bases, with 7 bases left in between. Germline lookup yields CDR1 MGHDK and CDR2 SYGVNS. In nucleotides, the CDR3 is TGTGCCAGCAGCGGGGCGAACTATGGCTACACCTTC. This encodes CASSGANYGYTF.

The chain links TRBV2 to TRBJ2-5; the D gene is possibly TRBD2 (5 bases). V shed 7 bases and J shed 0 bases, with 15 bases lying between them. This CDR3 spans 15 amino acids. Germline CDR1 is SNHLY and CDR2 is FYNNEI. CDR3 in DNA: TGTGCCAGCACTGGAGGCGGATGGTACCAAGAGACCCAGTACTTC. As protein: CASTGGGWYQETQYF.